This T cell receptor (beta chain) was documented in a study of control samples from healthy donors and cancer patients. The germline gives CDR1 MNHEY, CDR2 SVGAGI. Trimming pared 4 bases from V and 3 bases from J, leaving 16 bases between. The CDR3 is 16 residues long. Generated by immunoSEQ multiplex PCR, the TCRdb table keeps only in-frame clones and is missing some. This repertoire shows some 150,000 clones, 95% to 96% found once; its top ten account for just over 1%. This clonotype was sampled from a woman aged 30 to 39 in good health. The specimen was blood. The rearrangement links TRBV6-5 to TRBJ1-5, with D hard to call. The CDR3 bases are TGTGCCAGCAGTTCCCTCGACGGTGCCTACAATCAGCCCCAGCATTTT. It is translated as CASSSLDGAYNQPQHF.